These 18 T cell receptor beta chains were all obtained from the same sample, sequenced in a study of metastatic and nonmetastatic thyroid tumors. From the PCR reads, TCRdb re-called clones with MiXCR. The sample shows just over 20,000 clones, approximately 14% of them seen only once. There were no patients who had received any treatment before thyroid surgery. The specimen sequenced was blood. These receptors originate from a female donor with papillary thyroid cancer or a benign thyroid nodule (not recorded which). Some clones in this sample may be carry-over from other donors' samples.

This clone has only a few counts. The V gene is TRBV10-3, the J gene TRBJ2-4; 10 bases line up with TRBD2. Germline assignment: CDR1 ENHRY and CDR2 SYGVKD. The CDR3 sequence is 18 residues long. V trimming: 3 bases; J trimming: 1 base; junction bases outside the gene matches: 9. The CDR3 region is CAISDGLAGVVAKNIQYF. The CDR3 nucleotides read TGTGCCATCAGTGATGGGCTAGCGGGAGTGGTGGCCAAAAACATTCAGTACTTC.

This chain connects TRBV20-1 to TRBJ1-1; possible D gene TRBD1, 5 bases. Trimming cost V 1 base and J 2 bases, with 11 bases left between them. The CDR3 is 14 amino acids. Germline V gives CDR1 DFQATT, CDR2 SNEGSKA (reference sequence). In DNA, the CDR3 is TGCAGTGCTAGAGGGGGGACCTACAACACTGAAGCTTTCTTT. Encoded protein: CSARGGTYNTEAFF.

V and J are TRBV30 and TRBJ2-5; the D gene is possibly TRBD2 (6 bases). The V gene lost 8 bases and the J gene lost 5 bases, with 21 bases spanning the gap. CDR3 length: 14 residues. CDR1 is GTSNPN, CDR2 SVGIG, per germline (reference sequence). The CDR3 region has the DNA TGTGCCGGGGCCGGCTGGCGGGACGGGGAGACCCAGTACTTC. Its translation is CAGAGWRDGETQYF.

This clone was detected only a few times. Germline and junction disagree at one end, which may indicate a read error. The V and J genes are TRBV7-2 and TRBJ1-3, with D maybe TRBD1 (5 bases). The CDR3 covers 15 residues. Per germline, CDR1 SGHTA and CDR2 FQGNSA. CDR3 bases: TGTGCCAGCAGCTTTGGACGGGACTTTGGAAATACCATATATTTT. Its protein product is CASSFGRDFGNTIYF.

This clone was recorded a few times. This may be a read error, as it is one base from a much larger clone. V usage is TRBV4-2 and J usage is TRBJ1-4; D is ambiguous. This CDR3 is built from 16 residues. From germline, CDR1 is LGHNA and CDR2 YNFKEQ. CDR3 region: CANSQEISRANEKLFF. The DNA for the CDR3 is TGTGCCAACAGCCAAGAGATCTCACGGGCTAATGAAAAACTGTTTTTT.

This clone has only a few counts. The CDR3 region has the DNA TGCGCCAGCAGCCCCGTGGGGGGCTGGATTGATGGCTACACCTTC. It translates to CASSPVGGWIDGYTF. This chain connects TRBV4-1 to TRBJ1-2; D perhaps matches TRBD1 (6 bases). CDR1 and CDR2 from the germline V gene are MGHRA and YSYEKL. The V end lost 4 bases, the J end lost 6 bases, and 18 bases lay between the germline ends. There are 15 residues in the CDR3.

In this sample, this clone turned up a few times. The chain joins TRBV10-1 to TRBJ2-5; D possibly corresponds to TRBD2 (5 bases). The V gene's germline CDR1 is WNHNN and CDR2 SYGVQD (reference sequence). V was pared by 6 bases and J by 4 bases, with 18 bases between. This CDR3 has 15 residues. CDR3 nucleotide sequence: TGCGCCAGCAGCTTTTTTCCCCTTGGAGGAGAGACCCAGTACTTC. It yields the protein CASSFFPLGGETQYF.

There are a few counts of this clone. The chain employs TRBV18 and TRBJ2-3; 11 bases are a match to TRBD2. Germline loops: CDR1 KGHSH, CDR2 LQKENI. V was pared by 2 bases and J by 0 bases, with 4 bases of the junction left unmatched. The CDR3 is 17 residues long. The CDR3 spells CASSPGTSGLSTDTQYF. As DNA, the CDR3 is TGTGCCAGCTCACCAGGGACTAGCGGTCTGAGCACAGATACGCAGTATTTT. Based on the CDR3 plus reference TRBV18 and TRBJ2-3, the full variable domain is NAGVMQNPRHLVRRRGQEARLRCSPMKGHSHVYWYRQLPEEGLKFMVYLQKENIIDESGMPKERFSAEFPKEGPSILRIQQVVRGDSAAYFCASSPGTSGLSTDTQYFGPGTRLTVL.

This clone was seen many times. The gene calls are TRBV2 and TRBJ2-5, with a tentative D call TRBD1 (6 bases). CDR1 is SNHLY, CDR2 FYNNEI, per germline. V was clipped by 9 bases and J by 3 bases, with 14 bases between them. This CDR3 has 13 amino acids. CDR3 amino acids: CARSQGSKETQYF. The CDR3 region has the DNA TGTGCCAGAAGCCAGGGGAGCAAAGAGACCCAGTACTTC.

With regard to this clone: A much larger clone sits a single nucleotide away, making a read error possible. This chain uses TRBV18 with TRBJ2-7; D not resolved. The CDR3 runs to 12 residues. Germline loops: CDR1 KGHSH, CDR2 LQKENI. The CDR3 loop reads CASSPDAPEQHF. DNA of the CDR3: TGTGCCAGCTCACCAGACGCCCCCGAGCAGCACTTC.

This clone is deemed medium-sized. This chain links TRBV28 with TRBJ1-5; D is undetermined. CDR3 size: 13 residues. Germline V lookup: CDR1 MDHEN, CDR2 SYDVKM. V shed 10 bases and J shed 0 bases, with 10 bases lying between them. CDR3 bases: TGTGCCACCGCGGGATATAGCAATCAGCCCCAGCATTTT. It yields the protein CATAGYSNQPQHF. Variable domain in full (rest from reference TRBV28 and TRBJ1-5): DVKVTQSSRYLVKRTGEKVFLECVQDMDHENMFWYRQDPGLGLRLIYFSYDVKMKEKGDIPEGYSVSREKKERFSLILESASTNQTSMYLCATAGYSNQPQHFGDGTRLSIL.

This clone came up many times. The chain carries TRBV9 and TRBJ2-5, with a tentative D call TRBD1 (6 bases). Germline values: CDR1 SGDLS, CDR2 YYNGEE. V was trimmed by 0 bases and J by 5 bases, leaving 14 bases between them. CDR3 size: 15 residues. CDR3 amino acids: CASSVGYRVSETQYF. The DNA for the CDR3 is TGTGCCAGCAGCGTAGGTTACAGGGTCTCGGAGACCCAGTACTTC.

In its sample, this clone is medium-sized. The chain combines TRBV19 with TRBJ1-2; D perhaps matches TRBD1 (5 bases). CDR3 length equals 12 residues. Germline values: CDR1 LNHDA, CDR2 SQIVND (reference sequence). Between the trimmed V and J ends, which lost 7 bases and 2 bases, there was a span of 8 bases. CDR3 residues: CASIAGNYGYTF. CDR3 in DNA: TGTGCCAGTATCGCAGGGAACTATGGCTACACCTTC. The full variable domain, rest sourced from reference TRBV19 and TRBJ1-2, is DGGITQSPKYLFRKEGQNVTLSCEQNLNHDAMYWYRQDPGQGLRLIYYSQIVNDFQKGDIAEGYSVSREKKESFPLTVTSAQKNPTAFYLCASIAGNYGYTFGSGTRLTVV.

In its sample, this clone was seen many times. The gene calls are TRBV12-3 or TRBV12-4 and TRBJ2-5, with 10 bases that match TRBD1. This CDR3 is 14 amino acids long. Trimming took 5 bases from V and 2 from J; bases not matched to a gene: 2. CDR3 coding DNA: TGTGCCAGCAGTCCGGGACAGGGGCAAGAGACCCAGTACTTC. It codes for CASSPGQGQETQYF.

This clone was seen at least ten times. A much bigger clone sits one base away, suggesting this may be a read error. The rearrangement uses TRBV2 and TRBJ2-3; 7 nucleotides align to TRBD2. Germline CDR1 and CDR2: SNHLY and FYNNEI. The CDR3 loop spans 15 amino acids. Trimming removed 4 bases from V and 4 bases from J; junction bases left unmatched: 8. CDR3 DNA: TGTGCCAGCAGTGGGGCGGGGGTTCTTTCAGATACGCAGTATTTT. Residues: CASSGAGVLSDTQYF.

This clone was recorded at least ten times. The chain recombines TRBV10-1 with TRBJ2-1; D perhaps matches TRBD2 (6 bases). Germline CDR1 is WNHNN and CDR2 is SYGVQD (reference sequence). The length of the CDR3 is 14 residues. Trimming shortened V by 0 bases and J by 6 bases, and 9 bases separated the two germline ends. The CDR3 DNA follows: TGCGCCAGCAGTGAGTCAGAGGAGGGCAATGAGCAGTTCTTC. This codes for CASSESEEGNEQFF.

This clone was recorded at least ten times. The genes are TRBV7-9 and TRBJ1-2; D not certain. The germline gives CDR1 SEHNR, CDR2 FQNEAQ (reference sequence). The ends were cut back, 1 base at V and 0 bases at J, with 3 bases in the middle. The CDR3 has 13 residues. The CDR3 DNA reads as TGTGCCAGCAGCTTAGACACTAACTATGGCTACACCTTC. It specifies CASSLDTNYGYTF.

In this sample, this clone turned up many times. J is TRBJ1-2 and V is TRBV5-1; D gene uncertain. This CDR3 has 13 residues. In germline, CDR1 is SGHRS, CDR2 YFSETQ. V was shortened by 3 bases and J by 5 bases, with 11 bases between the two germline ends. CDR3 sequence reads: CASSSGGGYGYTF. Here the CDR3 DNA reads TGCGCCAGCAGCTCAGGTGGTGGGTATGGCTACACCTTC.